This T cell receptor (beta chain) was observed in a study of blood T cell repertoires in COVID-19. Study-wide context: The origin of the acute and convalescent COVID-19 samples was the United States, Italy and Spain. T cells, B-cell-depleted T cells, or PBMCs supplied cDNA or gDNA.

In the original processing: The authors estimated nucleated cell counts from reference gene primer amplification. Sequencing was performed with immunoSEQ multiplex PCR; in TCRdb, only in-frame clones are kept and a portion is missing. That table furnishes V, J and clone size, whereas the DNA furnished D and trimming. The sample consists of 65,000 to 95,000 clones, roughly three quarters of them appearing once. Per germline, CDR1 SEHNR and CDR2 FQNEAQ (reference sequence). This CDR3 has 16 residues. J lost 4 bases, V lost 5 bases, and 10 bases had no gene match. Sample: peripheral blood. The receptor was derived from a man aged 55 to 69 with COVID-19, enrolled during active disease. The V and J genes are TRBV7-9 and TRBJ2-1; 8 bases align to TRBD2. The CDR3 DNA sequence: TGTGCCAGCAGCCGTAAGCGGGAGACCGCTTACAATGAGCAGTTCTTC. It encodes CASSRKRETAYNEQFF.